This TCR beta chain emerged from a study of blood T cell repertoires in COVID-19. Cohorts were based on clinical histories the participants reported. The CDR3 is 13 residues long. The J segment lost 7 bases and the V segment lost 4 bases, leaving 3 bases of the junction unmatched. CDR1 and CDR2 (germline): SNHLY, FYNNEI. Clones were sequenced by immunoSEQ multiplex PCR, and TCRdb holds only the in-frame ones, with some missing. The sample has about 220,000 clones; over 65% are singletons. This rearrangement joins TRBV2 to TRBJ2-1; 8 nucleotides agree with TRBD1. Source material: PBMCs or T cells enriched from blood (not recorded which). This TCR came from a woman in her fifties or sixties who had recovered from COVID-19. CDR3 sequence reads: CASSVRTGNEQFF. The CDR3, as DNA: TGTGCCAGCAGTGTACGGACAGGGAATGAGCAGTTCTTC. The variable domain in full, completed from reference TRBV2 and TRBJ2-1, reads EPEVTQTPSHQVTQMGQEVILRCVPISNHLYFYWYRQILGQKVEFLVSFYNNEISEKSEIFDDQFSVERPDGSNFTLKIRSTKLEDSAMYFCASSVRTGNEQFFGPGTRLTVL.